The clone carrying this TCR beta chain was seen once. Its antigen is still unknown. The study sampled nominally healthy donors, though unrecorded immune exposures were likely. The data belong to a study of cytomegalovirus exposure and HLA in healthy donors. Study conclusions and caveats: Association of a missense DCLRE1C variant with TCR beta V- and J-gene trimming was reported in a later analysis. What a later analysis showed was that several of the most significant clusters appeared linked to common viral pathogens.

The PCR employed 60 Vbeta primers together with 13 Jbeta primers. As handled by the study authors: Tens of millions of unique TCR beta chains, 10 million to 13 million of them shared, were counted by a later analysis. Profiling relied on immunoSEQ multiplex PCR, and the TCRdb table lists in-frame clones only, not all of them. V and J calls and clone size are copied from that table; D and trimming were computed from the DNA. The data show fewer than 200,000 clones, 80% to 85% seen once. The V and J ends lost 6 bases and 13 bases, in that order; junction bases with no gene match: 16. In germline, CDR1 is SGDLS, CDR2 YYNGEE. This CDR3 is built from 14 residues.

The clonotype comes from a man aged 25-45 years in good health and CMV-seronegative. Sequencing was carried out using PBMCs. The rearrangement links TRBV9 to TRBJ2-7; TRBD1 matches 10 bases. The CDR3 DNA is TGTGCCAGCACGGACCGGGACAGGGGCCCCATCCCCTACTTC. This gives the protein CASTDRDRGPIPYF.